The clone carrying this T cell receptor (beta chain) was counted at least ten times. Antigen specificity is unknown. The sample originates from a study of regulatory T cells in long-lasting Graves disease. Arm-PCR of CDR3 regions and iRepertoire HTBI primers were the basis on which TCR beta libraries were built. Via MiXCR, TCRdb re-called the multiplex PCR reads, giving one row per CDR3 protein. Of roughly 400,000 distinct CDR3 sequences in the sample, roughly a fifth were seen once. Study outcomes and limitations: Less diverse TCR repertoires were seen in persistent Graves' patients than in newly diagnosed ones. A limited number of samples was an acknowledged limitation. Persistent disease showed a preference for TRBV28, TRBJ1-2 and TRBJ2-5.

Time point noted: persistent/refractory GD, antithyroid drugs over 5 years with positive TRAb. Following extraction of RNA from PBMCs, that RNA was used to make the TCR library. V lost 7 bases, J lost 4 bases, and 11 bases lay in between. Per the germline V gene, CDR1 is MNHNS and CDR2 is SASEGT. CDR3 length: 12 residues. The sequence was collected from a female donor with Graves disease. The input for sequencing was peripheral blood mononuclear cells (PBMCs), taken when the disease was refractory, from a patient treated with antithyroid drugs. The rearrangement uses TRBV6-1 and TRBJ2-7, with D possibly TRBD2 on 5 matching bases. The CDR3 nucleotides read TGTGCCAGCACTGGAAGGACTTACGAGCAGTACTTC. It specifies CASTGRTYEQYF.